These 25 T cell receptor beta chains were all obtained from the same sample, sequenced in a study of STAT5B mutations in CD4+ large granular lymphocyte leukemia (dated by TCRdb to 2021 to 2024). Library creation used the immunoSEQ multiplex PCR assay. In its TCRdb copy, this immuneACCESS table keeps in-frame sequences only and misses some clones. Where compared with another copy, unresolved V genes explain less than half of these, and the others have no known cause. This sample is represented by 20,000 to 25,000 clones; roughly 78% of them were singletons. The ten most abundant clones make up 0.65% of the sample. Sequenced material: CD4+ T cells from blood buffy coats. The origin of the receptors is a human donor in good health.

The gene calls are TRBV19 and TRBJ2-2; D unclear. The CDR3 is 17 residues long. Germline CDR1 and CDR2: LNHDA and SQIVND (reference sequence). Trimming left V 7 bases short and J 0 bases short, with 18 bases between. The CDR3 DNA is TGTGCCAGTACACACGATTTGACAAGAACGAACACCGGGGAGCTGTTTTTT. Translation gives CASTHDLTRTNTGELFF.

V usage is TRBV15 and J usage is TRBJ1-2; TRBD1 matches at 7 bases. This CDR3 has 15 residues. Germline V gene sequence: CDR1 LNHNV, CDR2 YYDKDF (reference sequence). The ends lost 0 bases at V and 6 bases at J; junction bases unmatched: 7. The CDR3: CATSRDRAGGHGYTF. The DNA for the CDR3 is TGTGCCACCAGCAGAGATCGAGCAGGGGGACATGGCTACACCTTC. Complete variable domain (other parts from reference TRBV15 and TRBJ1-2): DAMVIQNPRYQVTQFGKPVTLSCSQTLNHNVMYWYQQKSSQAPKLLFHYYDKDFNNEADTPDNFQSRRPNTSFCFLDIRSPGLGDTAMYLCATSRDRAGGHGYTFGSGTRLTVV.

The chain has TRBV28 and TRBJ2-3, with 7 bases matching TRBD2. CDR1 MDHEN and CDR2 SYDVKM come from the germline V gene. The CDR3 totals 16 residues. The ends lost 6 bases at V and 7 bases at J; junction bases unmatched: 16. CDR3 DNA sequence: TGTGCCAGCAGCCTACCGGGACTACCGATCGCGAATACGCAGTATTTT. As protein: CASSLPGLPIANTQYF.

V is TRBV6-6 and J is TRBJ1-4, with D hard to call. The CDR3 is 13 residues long. V shed 2 bases and J shed 4 bases, with 5 bases lying between them. CDR1 and CDR2 (germline): MNHNY, SVGAGI (reference sequence). The CDR3 is CASSYRLNEKLFF. The CDR3, as DNA: TGTGCCAGCAGTTACAGGCTTAATGAAAAACTGTTTTTT.

In this sample, this clone is medium-sized. The chain joins TRBV2 to TRBJ1-1; no definite D call. Germline assignment: CDR1 SNHLY and CDR2 FYNNEI. V gave up 11 bases and J gave up 1 base, with 8 bases separating them. This CDR3 comprises 11 residues. CDR3 in DNA: TGTGCCGCGGCAGGGAACACTGAAGCTTTCTTT. It encodes CAAAGNTEAFF.

In nucleotides, the CDR3 is TGTGCCAGCAGCTTGCACGGTAACTATGGCTACACCTTC. Translated, it gives CASSLHGNYGYTF. This sequence joins TRBV5-6 and TRBJ1-2; no reliable D call. CDR3 length equals 13 residues. Trimming took 1 base from V and 1 from J, leaving 5 bases between them. Germline V CDR1 and CDR2: SGHDT, YYEEEE.

V is TRBV7-2 and J is TRBJ2-3; 9 positions agree with TRBD2. The germline CDR1 and CDR2 sequences are SGHTA and FQGNSA. V was clipped by 4 bases and J by 2 bases; unmatched bases: 10. The CDR3 runs 17 residues. The CDR3 sequence is CASSSRRAGGLTDTQYF. CDR3 nucleotide sequence: TGTGCCAGCAGCTCGCGGCGGGCGGGGGGGCTCACAGATACGCAGTATTTT.

This chain links TRBV7-8 with TRBJ1-6, with D possibly TRBD1 on 6 matching bases. There are 14 residues in the CDR3. With 6 bases removed from V and 6 bases from J, the gap between germline ends came to 12 bases. The germline V gene has CDR1 SGHVS and CDR2 FQNEAQ. CDR3 nucleotides: TGTGCCAGCAGGGAGGGGGTGGGTAATTCACCCCTCCACTTT. Amino acids: CASREGVGNSPLHF.

The gene calls are TRBV7-3 and TRBJ2-7; tentative D call: TRBD2 (7 bases). CDR1 SGHTA and CDR2 FQGTGA come from the germline V gene. This CDR3 comprises 17 residues. Trimming cost V 6 bases and J 0 bases, with 21 bases left between them. CDR3 in DNA: TGTGCCAGCAGTCCCACGCGGGGGCCAAAGGGCTCCTACGAGCAGTACTTC. It is translated as CASSPTRGPKGSYEQYF.

J is TRBJ1-2 and V is TRBV28; perhaps TRBD1 as D (5 bases). Trimming took off 6 bases at V and 0 bases at J, with 11 bases between the two ends. The CDR3 sequence is 14 residues long. Looked up from germline, CDR1 is MDHEN and CDR2 is SYDVKM. CDR3 residues: CASRPRVSNYGYTF. Here the CDR3 DNA reads TGTGCCAGCAGACCCAGGGTCTCTAACTATGGCTACACCTTC.

The chain employs TRBV5-8 and TRBJ2-1; weak D call: TRBD1 (5 bases). In germline, CDR1 is SGHTS, CDR2 YDEGEE. The V end was cut by 3 bases, the J end by 2 bases, with 12 bases between. The CDR3 spans 15 residues. DNA of the CDR3: TGTGCCAGCAGCTATGAGACAGCACCCTACAATGAGCAGTTCTTC. Encoded protein: CASSYETAPYNEQFF.

The chain links TRBV11-1 to TRBJ1-1; 7 nucleotides agree with TRBD1. This CDR3 is built from 14 residues. Germline CDR1 reads SGHAT; CDR2 reads FQDESV (reference sequence). Trimming took 3 bases from V and 6 from J; bases not matched to a gene: 7. The chain's CDR3 is CASSFRDSGAEAFF. The CDR3 DNA sequence: TGTGCCAGCAGCTTTCGGGACAGCGGGGCTGAAGCTTTCTTT.

The V gene is TRBV6-1, the J gene TRBJ2-6; 11 positions agree with TRBD1. Germline CDR1 MNHNS, CDR2 SASEGT. Trimming at V came to 2 bases and at J to 0 bases, leaving 9 bases not matched to a gene. There are 20 residues in the CDR3. The CDR3 spells CASSERTGTGGNSGANVLTF. DNA of the CDR3: TGTGCCAGCAGTGAACGTACCGGGACAGGGGGGAACTCTGGGGCCAACGTCCTGACTTTC.

The V call is TRBV30, the J call TRBJ1-2; D call uncertain. This CDR3 is 12 amino acids long. The ends were cut back, 0 bases at V and 7 bases at J, with 9 bases in the middle. Germline-derived CDR1 and CDR2 are GTSNPN and SVGIG (reference sequence). The CDR3 reads CAWSVAGRGYTF. DNA for the CDR3: TGTGCCTGGAGTGTCGCAGGACGTGGCTACACCTTC.

V gene TRBV5-4 combines with J gene TRBJ2-5, with 8 bases matching TRBD2. The CDR3 is 14 residues long. Looked up from germline, CDR1 is SGHNT and CDR2 is YYREEE (reference sequence). V gave up 2 bases and J gave up 2 bases; unmatched junction bases: 2. The CDR3 loop reads CASSFGLAQETQYF. CDR3 bases: TGTGCCAGCAGCTTTGGACTAGCACAAGAGACCCAGTACTTC.

V and J are TRBV7-8 and TRBJ2-5; no clear D gene. V was trimmed by 0 bases and J by 2 bases, leaving 10 bases between them. Per germline, CDR1 SGHVS and CDR2 FQNEAQ. The CDR3 runs 15 residues. DNA for the CDR3: TGTGCCAGCAGCTTAGCGCGGATTCAACAAGAGACCCAGTACTTC. It specifies CASSLARIQQETQYF. The full variable domain, its missing parts supplied by reference TRBV7-8 and TRBJ2-5, is GAGVSQSPRYKVAKRGQDVALRCDPISGHVSLFWYQQALGQGPEFLTYFQNEAQLDKSGLPSDRFFAERPEGSVSTLKIQRTQQEDSAVYLCASSLARIQQETQYFGPGTRLLVL.

The chain combines TRBV18 with TRBJ1-4; 7 positions agree with TRBD1. CDR1 and CDR2 (germline): KGHSH, LQKENI. The junction had 10 bases not matched to a gene; V was cut back by 4 bases and J by 5 bases. The CDR3 sequence is 16 residues long. CDR3: CASSLTPQGMNEKLFF. The CDR3 region has the DNA TGTGCCAGCTCACTCACCCCACAGGGGATGAATGAAAAACTGTTTTTT.

This chain uses TRBV5-1 with TRBJ2-7, with D unclear. Germline-derived CDR1 and CDR2 are SGHRS and YFSETQ. The CDR3 totals 14 residues. The V end lost 0 bases, the J end lost 3 bases, and 10 bases lay between the germline ends. CDR3 sequence: CASSLAPESYEQYF. The DNA for the CDR3 is TGCGCCAGCAGCTTGGCGCCAGAAAGCTACGAGCAGTACTTC.

The chain has TRBV18 and TRBJ1-4; tentatively, D is TRBD1 (5 bases). Trimming stripped 3 bases from V and 5 bases from J, with 16 bases between. CDR3 length equals 16 residues. Germline V gene lookup returns CDR1 KGHSH and CDR2 LQKENI. The CDR3 protein is CASSPRGTGLNEKLFF. CDR3 sequence (DNA): TGTGCCAGCTCACCCCGGGGGACGGGGTTAAATGAAAAACTGTTTTTT.

The chain employs TRBV5-1 and TRBJ2-5; a weak D match, TRBD2 (6 bases). The CDR3 has 14 residues. Trimming removed 1 base at V and 5 bases at J, with 12 bases between. Germline loops: CDR1 SGHRS, CDR2 YFSETQ. CDR3 in amino acids: CASSLSRGGETQYF. CDR3 sequence (DNA): TGCGCCAGCAGCTTGTCGCGGGGCGGGGAGACCCAGTACTTC.

Worth noting for this clone: Sequence at one end of the junction differs from germline and may be a read error. V gene TRBV2 combines with J gene TRBJ1-1; D perhaps matches TRBD1 (6 bases). CDR3 size: 14 residues. CDR1 and CDR2 from the germline V gene are SNHLY and FYNNEI. CDR3 amino acids: CAGTGQGSGTEAFF. The CDR3 DNA reads as TGCGCCGGCACAGGGCAGGGTTCCGGCACTGAAGCTTTCTTT.

J is TRBJ2-2 and V is TRBV5-1, with D possibly TRBD2 on 5 matching bases. Germline CDR1 SGHRS, CDR2 YFSETQ. The CDR3 has 14 residues. V shed 4 bases and J shed 4 bases, with 11 bases lying between them. The CDR3 reads CASSLTILTGELFF. CDR3 bases: TGCGCCAGCAGCCTGACTATCCTCACCGGGGAGCTGTTTTTT.

This chain uses TRBV5-1 with TRBJ2-7; D is uncertain. The CDR3 loop spans 17 amino acids. Per the germline V gene, CDR1 is SGHRS and CDR2 is YFSETQ. V lost 1 base and J 0 bases, leaving 17 bases between the germline ends. For the CDR3, the DNA is TGCGCCAGCAGCTTGCCCCCGACAATCGGAAGCTCCTACGAGCAGTACTTC. Its protein is CASSLPPTIGSSYEQYF.

This rearrangement joins TRBV4-3 to TRBJ1-1; D gene uncertain. The CDR3 is 13 amino acids. V was shortened by 2 bases and J by 5 bases, with 9 bases between the two germline ends. Per the germline V gene, CDR1 is LGHNA and CDR2 is YSLEER. The CDR3 DNA is TGCGCCAGCAGCCAAACCAGAAGTACTGAAGCTTTCTTT. Its translation: CASSQTRSTEAFF.

V is TRBV7-9 and J is TRBJ2-3; TRBD2 might be the D (6 bases). Trimming stripped 2 bases from V and 1 base from J, with 10 bases between. The CDR3 covers 15 residues. Germline V gene lookup returns CDR1 SEHNR and CDR2 FQNEAQ (reference sequence). CDR3 nucleotide sequence: TGTGCCAGCAGCTTATTGCCTAGCGGCACAGATACGCAGTATTTT. Encoded protein: CASSLLPSGTDTQYF.